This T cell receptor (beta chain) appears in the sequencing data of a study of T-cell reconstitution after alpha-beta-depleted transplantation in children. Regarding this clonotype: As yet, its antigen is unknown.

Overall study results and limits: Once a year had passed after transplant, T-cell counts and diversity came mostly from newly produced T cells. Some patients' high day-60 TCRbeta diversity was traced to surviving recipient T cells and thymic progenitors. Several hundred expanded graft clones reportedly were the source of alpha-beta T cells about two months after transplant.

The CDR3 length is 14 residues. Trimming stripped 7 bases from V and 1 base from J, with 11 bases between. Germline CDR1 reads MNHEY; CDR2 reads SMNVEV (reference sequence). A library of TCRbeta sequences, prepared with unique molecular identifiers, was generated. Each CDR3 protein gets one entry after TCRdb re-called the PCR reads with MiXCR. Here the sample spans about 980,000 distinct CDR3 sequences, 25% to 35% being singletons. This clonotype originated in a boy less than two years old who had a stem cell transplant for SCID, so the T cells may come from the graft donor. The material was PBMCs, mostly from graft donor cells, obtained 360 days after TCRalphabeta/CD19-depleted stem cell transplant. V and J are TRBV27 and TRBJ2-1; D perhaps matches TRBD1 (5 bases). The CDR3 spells CASIRAGSYNEQFF. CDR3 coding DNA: TGTGCCAGCATTCGGGCAGGGTCCTACAATGAGCAGTTCTTC.